Below are 32 T cell receptor beta chains sequenced from a single sample in a study of shared clonotypes between healthy human individuals. Clones were sequenced by immunoSEQ multiplex PCR, and TCRdb holds only the in-frame ones, with some missing. The data show approximately 2.5 million clones, more than 80% seen once. What was sequenced was naive CD4+ T cells sorted from blood. This sample's subset: CD45RA+ positively selected. Receptor source: a young man in good health.

This chain links TRBV5-1 with TRBJ2-1; D is possibly TRBD1 (6 bases). CDR3 length: 13 amino acids. Trimming cost V 1 base and J 8 bases, with 10 bases left between them. From germline, CDR1 is SGHRS and CDR2 YFSETQ. In DNA form, the CDR3 reads TGCGCCAGCAGCTTGCAGGGGCAGCATGAGCAGTTCTTC. This sequence encodes CASSLQGQHEQFF.

This rearrangement joins TRBV6-1 to TRBJ2-7; 9 bases fit TRBD1. This CDR3 has 14 amino acids. Germline V gene lookup returns CDR1 MNHNS and CDR2 SASEGT. V dropped 3 bases and J dropped 3; count of bases not matched to a gene: 3. CDR3 amino acids: CASSDLGQGYEQYF. The CDR3 region has the DNA TGTGCCAGCAGTGATCTGGGACAGGGCTACGAGCAGTACTTC.

The chain couples TRBV27 to TRBJ2-6; no reliable D call. Germline loops: CDR1 MNHEY, CDR2 SMNVEV (reference sequence). With 3 bases removed from V and 4 bases from J, the gap between germline ends came to 4 bases. The CDR3 length is 13 residues. The chain's CDR3 is CASSFPGANVLTF. For the CDR3, the DNA is TGTGCCAGCAGTTTTCCCGGGGCCAACGTCCTGACTTTC.

J is TRBJ2-5 and V is TRBV9, with D possibly called TRBD1 or TRBD2 (6 bases each). Trimming removed 0 bases from V and 2 bases from J, with 17 bases in between. The CDR3 runs to 17 residues. Germline V gene sequence: CDR1 SGDLS, CDR2 YYNGEE. CDR3 protein: CASSVALGGSGQETQYF. In nucleotides, the CDR3 is TGTGCCAGCAGCGTAGCTCTAGGGGGGAGTGGGCAAGAGACCCAGTACTTC.

V usage is TRBV19 and J usage is TRBJ1-1, with TRBD1 matching over 7 bases. Germline CDR1 and CDR2: LNHDA and SQIVND (reference sequence). This CDR3 contains 16 residues. The J segment lost 1 base and the V segment lost 7 bases, leaving 12 bases of the junction unmatched. The CDR3 here is CASTTGERLGNTEAFF. CDR3 coding DNA: TGTGCCAGTACCACAGGGGAAAGACTTGGGAACACTGAAGCTTTCTTT.

The chain carries TRBV2 and TRBJ2-2; 8 bases match TRBD1. The CDR3 has 15 amino acids. Unmatched junction bases numbered 5, after V lost 5 bases and J lost 3 bases. Germline assignment: CDR1 SNHLY and CDR2 FYNNEI. The CDR3 DNA sequence: TGTGCCAGCAGTAAGCAGGGGGCAGACACCGGGGAGCTGTTTTTT. It codes for CASSKQGADTGELFF.

The J gene is TRBJ2-3, the V gene TRBV27; 9 bases agree with TRBD2. The CDR3 has 15 amino acids. The germline CDR1 and CDR2 sequences are MNHEY and SMNVEV (reference sequence). Trimming cost V 4 bases and J 1 base; bases outside gene matches: 3. The CDR3 bases are TGTGCCAGCAGTTCACCTAGCGGGGGCACAGATACGCAGTATTTT. This gives the protein CASSSPSGGTDTQYF.

The rearrangement uses TRBV2 and TRBJ2-2; the D gene is possibly TRBD1 (6 bases). The CDR3 is 12 residues long. The germline gives CDR1 SNHLY, CDR2 FYNNEI. Trimming cost V 8 bases and J 6 bases, with 10 bases left between them. The CDR3 region is CASAKGAGELFF. The CDR3 DNA reads as TGTGCCAGCGCGAAGGGGGCCGGGGAGCTGTTTTTT.

This chain joins TRBV2 and TRBJ1-4, with TRBD1 matching 8 bases. The CDR3 spans 16 residues. Trimming at V came to 5 bases and at J to 0 bases, leaving 5 bases not matched to a gene. Germline V CDR1 and CDR2: SNHLY, FYNNEI. CDR3 amino acids: CASSRQGLSTNEKLFF. DNA of the CDR3: TGTGCCAGCAGTCGACAGGGGCTTTCAACTAATGAAAAACTGTTTTTT.

This clone was seen just once. This chain connects TRBV28 to TRBJ2-1; D may be TRBD2 (7 bases). Trimming stripped 2 bases from V and 8 bases from J, with 10 bases between. Per germline, CDR1 MDHEN and CDR2 SYDVKM. CDR3 length: 13 residues. CDR3 residues: CASSLGGAYEQFF. DNA for the CDR3: TGTGCCAGCAGTTTAGGGGGGGCTTATGAGCAGTTCTTC. Supplemented by reference TRBV28 and TRBJ2-1, the full variable domain reads DVKVTQSSRYLVKRTGEKVFLECVQDMDHENMFWYRQDPGLGLRLIYFSYDVKMKEKGDIPEGYSVSREKKERFSLILESASTNQTSMYLCASSLGGAYEQFFGPGTRLTVL.

This clone was recorded only once. The genes are TRBV6-6 and TRBJ2-1; no firm D call. Germline loops: CDR1 MNHNY, CDR2 SVGAGI (reference sequence). CDR3 length: 15 residues. The V gene lost 7 bases and the J gene lost 0 bases, with 13 bases spanning the gap. The CDR3 DNA follows: TGTGCCAGCAAGGTCCGGATCAGCTCCTACAATGAGCAGTTCTTC. Translating gives CASKVRISSYNEQFF.

This sequence joins TRBV19 and TRBJ2-7; tentatively, D is TRBD2 (6 bases). The germline V gene has CDR1 LNHDA and CDR2 SQIVND (reference sequence). V was trimmed by 4 bases and J by 3 bases, leaving 16 bases between them. The CDR3 covers 15 residues. The CDR3 here is CASSTRLGEVYEQYF. CDR3 coding DNA: TGTGCCAGTAGTACCCGGTTGGGGGAGGTCTACGAGCAGTACTTC.

This chain joins TRBV15 and TRBJ2-7; 9 nucleotides line up with TRBD1. Germline V lookup: CDR1 LNHNV, CDR2 YYDKDF (reference sequence). CDR3 length: 16 amino acids. Trimming removed 3 bases from V and 2 bases from J; junction bases left unmatched: 8. The CDR3 DNA is TGTGCCACCAGCAGGGCCCGGGACAGGGCCCCCTACGAGCAGTACTTC. Its protein is CATSRARDRAPYEQYF. The variable domain in full, completed from reference TRBV15 and TRBJ2-7, reads DAMVIQNPRYQVTQFGKPVTLSCSQTLNHNVMYWYQQKSSQAPKLLFHYYDKDFNNEADTPDNFQSRRPNTSFCFLDIRSPGLGDTAMYLCATSRARDRAPYEQYFGPGTRLTVT.

This chain uses TRBV11-3 with TRBJ2-2, with D unresolved. The CDR3 contains 14 residues. The V end was cut by 5 bases, the J end by 9 bases, with 16 bases between. Per germline, CDR1 SGHNT and CDR2 YENEEA. CDR3 sequence (DNA): TGTGCCAGCAGCCTCTACCCAGAGGCTTGGGAGCTGTTTTTT. This codes for CASSLYPEAWELFF.

The chain joins TRBV6-1 to TRBJ1-4; D gene uncertain. Germline V CDR1 and CDR2: MNHNS, SASEGT. CDR3 length: 17 amino acids. V was pared by 1 base and J by 0 bases, with 12 bases between. The CDR3 DNA sequence: TGTGCCAGCAGTGAAGTGCGACAAATCACAACTAATGAAAAACTGTTTTTT. Residues: CASSEVRQITTNEKLFF.

The V gene is TRBV6-1, the J gene TRBJ2-5, with a tentative D call TRBD2 (5 bases). CDR3 length: 14 residues. Trimming took 6 bases from V and 4 from J, leaving 15 bases between them. Per the germline V gene, CDR1 is MNHNS and CDR2 is SASEGT. The chain's CDR3 is CASSKTGGGETQYF. The CDR3 bases are TGTGCCAGCAGCAAAACGGGTGGAGGAGAGACCCAGTACTTC.

The chain employs TRBV19 and TRBJ2-5, with D possibly TRBD2 on 6 matching bases. Trimming pared 3 bases from V and 5 bases from J, leaving 19 bases between. There are 16 residues in the CDR3. Germline values: CDR1 LNHDA, CDR2 SQIVND (reference sequence). CDR3 amino acids: CASSMRGSFYGETQYF. The CDR3 coding sequence is TGTGCCAGTAGTATGCGGGGTAGCTTTTACGGGGAGACCCAGTACTTC.

The chain uses TRBV9 and TRBJ2-7; 12 positions match TRBD2. Per germline, CDR1 SGDLS and CDR2 YYNGEE. The CDR3 runs to 14 residues. Losses at the gene ends were 4 bases for V and 3 bases for J; bases not matched to a gene: 2. The CDR3 reads CASSRTSGIYEQYF. CDR3 bases: TGTGCCAGCAGCCGGACTAGCGGGATCTACGAGCAGTACTTC. Full variable domain (outside the CDR3, taken from reference TRBV9 and TRBJ2-7): DSGVTQTPKHLITATGQRVTLRCSPRSGDLSVYWYQQSLDQGLQFLIQYYNGEERAKGNILERFSAQQFPDLHSELNLSSLELGDSALYFCASSRTSGIYEQYFGPGTRLTVT.

The chain couples TRBV2 to TRBJ1-5, with a weak D call TRBD1 (5 bases). CDR3 size: 16 residues. Germline loops: CDR1 SNHLY, CDR2 FYNNEI. V was trimmed by 1 base and J by 3 bases, leaving 13 bases between them. Here the CDR3 DNA reads TGTGCCAGCAGTGAAGTGGCAGGGTCGTACAATCAGCCCCAGCATTTT. Amino acid sequence: CASSEVAGSYNQPQHF.

The chain is built from TRBV13 and TRBJ2-5; 8 bases are a match to TRBD2. V shed 6 bases and J 5 bases; nucleotides not matched to a gene: 5. Germline V lookup: CDR1 PRHDT, CDR2 FYEKMQ (reference sequence). CDR3 size: 13 residues. CDR3 sequence (DNA): TGTGCCAGCAGTTTCGGGAGGGGTGAGACCCAGTACTTC. Encoded protein: CASSFGRGETQYF.

The gene calls are TRBV11-2 and TRBJ2-7; D perhaps matches TRBD1 (6 bases). The CDR3 loop spans 16 amino acids. V lost 2 bases and J 2 bases, leaving 16 bases between the germline ends. Per germline, CDR1 SGHAT and CDR2 FQNNGV. The CDR3 sequence is CASSLLRTVEPYEQYF. In DNA form, the CDR3 reads TGTGCCAGCAGCTTACTAAGGACAGTGGAGCCCTACGAGCAGTACTTC. Full variable domain (rest looked up from reference TRBV11-2 and TRBJ2-7): EAGVAQSPRYKIIEKRQSVAFWCNPISGHATLYWYQQILGQGPKLLIQFQNNGVVDDSQLPKDRFSAERLKGVDSTLKIQPAKLEDSAVYLCASSLLRTVEPYEQYFGPGTRLTVT.

V gene TRBV15 combines with J gene TRBJ1-2, with 8 bases identical to TRBD1. CDR1 LNHNV and CDR2 YYDKDF come from the germline V gene (reference sequence). The CDR3 is 15 residues long. V lost 0 bases and J lost 6; bases outside the gene matches: 6. CDR3 in amino acids: CATSRDLTGVNGYTF. The CDR3 DNA follows: TGTGCCACCAGCAGAGATCTGACAGGGGTTAATGGCTACACCTTC.

This chain uses TRBV30 with TRBJ1-6; the D is unclear. The germline V and J ends were trimmed by 4 bases and 11 bases, with 12 bases remaining between them. The CDR3 spans 12 residues. CDR1 and CDR2 (germline): GTSNPN, SVGIG (reference sequence). The CDR3 protein is CAWTVGRAPLHF. The CDR3 DNA follows: TGTGCCTGGACGGTCGGACGGGCACCCCTCCACTTT.

The CDR3 here is CASRRQGEEKLFF. CDR3 bases: TGTGCCAGCAGGCGACAGGGTGAGGAAAAACTGTTTTTT. V is TRBV5-4 and J is TRBJ1-4; 7 bases map to TRBD1. The CDR3 runs to 13 residues. Germline loops: CDR1 SGHNT, CDR2 YYREEE (reference sequence). The V segment lost 5 bases and the J segment 8 bases; nucleotides outside the gene matches: 6.

The rearrangement uses TRBV13 and TRBJ2-7; 13 nucleotides agree with TRBD2. The germline V gene has CDR1 PRHDT and CDR2 FYEKMQ (reference sequence). The CDR3 totals 15 residues. Germline trimming cut 5 bases from V and 5 bases from J; bases unmatched to any gene: 6. In nucleotides, the CDR3 is TGTGCCAGCAGCCCCCGGACTAGCGGGAGAAACGAGCAGTACTTC. Translation: CASSPRTSGRNEQYF.

The chain is built from TRBV28 and TRBJ1-2; 7 nucleotides match TRBD1. J was trimmed by 2 bases and V by 6 bases; bases with no gene match: 0. The CDR3 contains 12 residues. Germline assignment: CDR1 MDHEN and CDR2 SYDVKM. The DNA for the CDR3 is TGTGCCAGCAGGACAGGGAACTATGGCTACACCTTC. Protein product: CASRTGNYGYTF.

The rearrangement uses TRBV2 and TRBJ1-5; tentative D call: TRBD1 (6 bases). CDR3 length equals 13 residues. Germline V lookup: CDR1 SNHLY, CDR2 FYNNEI. Trimming removed 8 bases from V and 1 base from J, with 9 bases in between. The CDR3 region is CASGQISNQPQHF. The DNA of the CDR3 is TGTGCCAGCGGACAGATAAGCAATCAGCCCCAGCATTTT.

In its sample, this clone was seen a few times. The V gene is TRBV10-3, the J gene TRBJ1-1; D ambiguous. Germline CDR1 and CDR2: ENHRY and SYGVKD. Trimming took off 5 bases at V and 4 bases at J, with 11 bases between the two ends. The length of the CDR3 is 13 residues. As DNA, the CDR3 is TGTGCCATCAGTCCGCGGGCCGGCACTGAAGCTTTCTTT. As protein: CAISPRAGTEAFF.

On this clone: This CDR3 is also generated by other DNA sequences in the sample. This chain links TRBV11-2 with TRBJ1-1; no firm D call. V gave up 5 bases and J gave up 2 bases, with 6 bases separating them. This CDR3 region has 12 residues. Germline assignment: CDR1 SGHAT and CDR2 FQNNGV. The CDR3 DNA is TGTGCCAGCAGCCCCCAAAACACTGAAGCTTTCTTT. It is translated as CASSPQNTEAFF.

The chain carries TRBV10-3 and TRBJ2-1, with D possibly called TRBD1 or TRBD2 (5 bases each). Trimming removed 6 bases from V and 0 bases from J, with 12 bases in between. Germline lookup yields CDR1 ENHRY and CDR2 SYGVKD. The CDR3 has 15 residues. The CDR3 is CAISPGGSSYNEQFF. The DNA for the CDR3 is TGTGCCATCAGCCCTGGGGGAAGCTCCTACAATGAGCAGTTCTTC.

The V and J genes are TRBV6-1 and TRBJ2-4, with 7 bases aligning to TRBD1. V shed 0 bases and J 8 bases; nucleotides not matched to a gene: 10. The CDR3 consists of 16 residues. The V gene's germline CDR1 is MNHNS and CDR2 SASEGT. CDR3 loop: CASSEAPDRISDIQYF. The CDR3 coding sequence is TGTGCCAGCAGTGAAGCTCCGGACAGGATAAGTGACATTCAGTACTTC.

This chain joins TRBV7-2 and TRBJ2-7, with D perhaps TRBD1 or TRBD2 (5 bases each). The V gene lost 5 bases and the J gene lost 7 bases, with 12 bases spanning the gap. The CDR3 extends over 12 amino acids. The germline CDR1 and CDR2 sequences are SGHTA and FQGNSA. The CDR3 reads CASSQRGGEQYF. In nucleotides, the CDR3 is TGTGCCAGCAGCCAAAGGGGCGGGGAGCAGTACTTC.